The sequence of this T cell receptor (beta chain) was determined in a study of T cell repertoires in cytomegalovirus infection. Whole-study findings and limits: It was HLA-C-restricted CMV-specific TCR beta clonotypes that dominated the response ex vivo. Carriage of CMV together with the relevant HLA was identifiable through cumulative public TCR beta family frequency.

Germline V gene sequence: CDR1 SGDLS, CDR2 YYNGEE. V was trimmed by 2 bases and J by 3 bases, leaving 12 bases between them. The CDR3 is made up of 15 amino acids. A single record per CDR3 protein comes from TCRdb applying MiXCR to the reads. The sample lists 110,000 or so distinct CDR3 sequences, about 28% occurring once. This clonotype has a handful of counts. Its target is not known. The chain carries TRBV9 and TRBJ2-1; possibly TRBD2 for D (7 bases). This TCR came from a human donor in good health (CMV status not recorded). Some clones in this sample may be carry-over from other donors' samples. This specimen consisted of CD8+ T cells from cultured PBMCs, obtained from culture after CMV antigen stimulation. CDR3: CASSVGGALYNEQFF. The CDR3 coding sequence is TGTGCCAGCAGCGTTGGGGGGGCGCTCTACAATGAGCAGTTCTTC.